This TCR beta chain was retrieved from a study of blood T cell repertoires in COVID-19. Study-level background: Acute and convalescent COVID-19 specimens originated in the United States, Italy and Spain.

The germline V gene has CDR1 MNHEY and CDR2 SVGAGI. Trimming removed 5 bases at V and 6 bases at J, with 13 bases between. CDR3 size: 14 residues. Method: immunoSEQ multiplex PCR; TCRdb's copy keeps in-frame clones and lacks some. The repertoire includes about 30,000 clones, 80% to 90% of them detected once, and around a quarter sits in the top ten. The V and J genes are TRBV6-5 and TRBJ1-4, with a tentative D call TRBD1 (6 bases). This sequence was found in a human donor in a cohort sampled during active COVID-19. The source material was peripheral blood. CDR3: CASSRQVDHEKLFF. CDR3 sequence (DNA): TGTGCCAGCAGTCGACAGGTAGACCATGAAAAACTGTTTTTT.